One and the same sample provided the 14 T cell receptor beta chains below, sequenced in a study of blood T cell repertoires in COVID-19. TCRdb's copy holds only in-frame clones and misses some; the assay was immunoSEQ multiplex PCR. The table lists about 120,000 clones, around nine tenths of them singletons. The sequenced material came from peripheral blood. All receptors come from a woman older than 75 with acute or convalescent COVID-19.

This clone has just one count. This sequence joins TRBV5-1 and TRBJ1-1; the match to TRBD1 covers 7 bases. The junction had 6 bases not matched to a gene; V was cut back by 6 bases and J by 1 base. There are 14 residues in the CDR3. Germline-derived CDR1 and CDR2 are SGHRS and YFSETQ. This CDR3 reads CASKQGSSNTEAFF. The CDR3 bases are TGCGCCAGCAAACAGGGGAGTTCGAACACTGAAGCTTTCTTT. The variable domain in full, with the rest retrieved from reference TRBV5-1 and TRBJ1-1, is KAGVTQTPRYLIKTRGQQVTLSCSPISGHRSVSWYQQTPGQGLQFLFEYFSETQRNKGNFPGRFSGRQFSNSRSEMNVSTLELGDSALYLCASKQGSSNTEAFFGQGTRLTVV.

J is TRBJ1-1 and V is TRBV18, with D maybe TRBD1 (6 bases). CDR1 and CDR2 from the germline V gene are KGHSH and LQKENI. Trimming took 3 bases from V and 3 from J, leaving 20 bases between them. The CDR3 covers 17 residues. The CDR3 DNA follows: TGTGCCAGCTCACCGTTTCGGTACAGGGAGAGGGACACTGAAGCTTTCTTT. It is translated as CASSPFRYRERDTEAFF.

CDR3 in DNA: TGTGCCAGTAGTATAGAGGGGGCATCCCCCTACAATGAGCAGTTCTTC. Protein: CASSIEGASPYNEQFF. V is TRBV19 and J is TRBJ2-1, with D possibly being TRBD1 (6 bases). Trimming removed 0 bases at V and 2 bases at J, with 11 bases between. The CDR3 is made up of 16 amino acids. Germline lookup yields CDR1 LNHDA and CDR2 SQIVND (reference sequence).

The gene calls are TRBV6-4 and TRBJ1-6; no firm D call. The V end was cut by 7 bases, the J end by 7 bases, with 17 bases between. Per the germline V gene, CDR1 is MRHNA and CDR2 is SNTAGT. CDR3 length: 15 residues. The CDR3 DNA reads TGTGCCAGCACCCTTTCCGGAGGAGGGAATTCACCCCTCCACTTT. Translation gives CASTLSGGGNSPLHF.

The V and J genes are TRBV9 and TRBJ1-2; D may be TRBD1 (5 bases). The germline V gene encodes CDR1 SGDLS and CDR2 YYNGEE. V shed 3 bases and J shed 5 bases, with 11 bases lying between them. CDR3 size: 13 residues. This chain's CDR3 is CASSALGGYGYTF. The CDR3 DNA is TGTGCCAGCAGCGCGCTCGGGGGGTATGGCTACACCTTC.

The chain uses TRBV7-9 and TRBJ2-5, with D unclear. The V gene lost 1 base and the J gene lost 2 bases, with 8 bases spanning the gap. There are 14 residues in the CDR3. The germline V gene has CDR1 SEHNR and CDR2 FQNEAQ (reference sequence). The DNA of the CDR3 is TGTGCCAGCAGCTTAGTTCAGGCACAAGAGACCCAGTACTTC. It codes for CASSLVQAQETQYF.

CDR3 residues: CASSAVNEDSEAFF. CDR3 in DNA: TGTGCCAGCAGCGCAGTGAACGAGGACAGTGAAGCTTTCTTT. The chain couples TRBV9 to TRBJ1-1, with a weak D call TRBD1 (6 bases). Per germline, CDR1 SGDLS and CDR2 YYNGEE. V was shortened by 3 bases and J by 7 bases, with 16 bases between the two germline ends. The CDR3 covers 14 residues.

The chain couples TRBV5-6 to TRBJ1-5; tentatively, D is TRBD1 (5 bases). Per germline, CDR1 SGHDT and CDR2 YYEEEE. This CDR3 has 14 residues. The germline V and J ends were trimmed by 1 base and 6 bases, with 11 bases remaining between them. CDR3 coding DNA: TGTGCCAGCAGCTTGAGAGGGAGGGGTCAGCCCCAGCATTTT. Protein sequence: CASSLRGRGQPQHF.

V usage is TRBV6-5 and J usage is TRBJ1-5, with D perhaps TRBD1 (5 bases). V shed 2 bases and J shed 6 bases, with 11 bases lying between them. CDR3 length: 14 residues. The germline V gene has CDR1 MNHEY and CDR2 SVGAGI. The CDR3 DNA is TGTGCCAGCAGTTACACCCAGGGCTTTCAGCCCCAGCATTTT. It specifies CASSYTQGFQPQHF.

The V call is TRBV28, the J call TRBJ2-2; TRBD1 aligns across 9 bases. Per the germline V gene, CDR1 is MDHEN and CDR2 is SYDVKM. The CDR3 is 14 residues long. J gave up 2 bases and V 11 bases, and 6 bases lay outside the gene matches. CDR3 DNA: TGTGCCGTCGAACAGGGGGCCAACACCGGGGAGCTGTTTTTT. This codes for CAVEQGANTGELFF.

J is TRBJ2-3 and V is TRBV24-1, with D possibly TRBD2 on 5 matching bases. The CDR3 contains 14 residues. Between the trimmed V and J ends, which lost 3 bases and 4 bases, there was a span of 10 bases. Germline CDR1 and CDR2: KGHDR and SFDVKD. The CDR3 here is CATSDRGGADTQYF. The CDR3 DNA reads as TGTGCCACCAGTGATAGAGGAGGAGCAGATACGCAGTATTTT.

The V and J genes are TRBV6-5 and TRBJ2-7, with 8 nucleotides matching TRBD1. The junction had 7 bases not matched to a gene; V was cut back by 6 bases and J by 6 bases. The germline CDR1 and CDR2 sequences are MNHEY and SVGAGI. The CDR3 is 13 residues long. The CDR3 nucleotides read TGTGCCAGCAGATTGGACAGGGCCTCCGAGCAGTACTTC. It translates to CASRLDRASEQYF.

The chain joins TRBV5-4 to TRBJ1-2; the match to TRBD1 covers 7 bases. This CDR3 region has 14 residues. Germline CDR1 is SGHNT and CDR2 is YYREEE (reference sequence). The trim removed 0 bases at V and 5 bases at J, leaving 4 bases unmatched. CDR3 in amino acids: CASSLAGTAYGYTF. CDR3 in DNA: TGTGCCAGCAGCTTGGCCGGGACAGCGTATGGCTACACCTTC.

This clone was observed a handful of times. J is TRBJ1-1 and V is TRBV20-1; 8 positions agree with TRBD1. Germline lookup yields CDR1 DFQATT and CDR2 SNEGSKA (reference sequence). Losses at the gene ends were 3 bases for V and 4 bases for J; bases not matched to a gene: 10. The CDR3 has 15 amino acids. CDR3 sequence (DNA): TGCAGTGCTAGTGCAAAAAACAGGGGGACCACTGAAGCTTTCTTT. Amino acid sequence: CSASAKNRGTTEAFF.